A selection of T cell receptor beta chains follows, all from one sample in a study of shared clonotypes between healthy human individuals. TCRdb's table, derived via immunoSEQ multiplex PCR, lists solely in-frame clones and lacks some. In the table there are millions of clones, about 92% of which are singletons. Material for sequencing was naive CD4+ T cells sorted from blood. These TCRs come from a man aged 18 to 29 in good health. The CDR3 runs from the conserved cysteine through the conserved F or W. D genes are given only for firm matches. Not all rows give a size; the values are once, few, many and, for expanded clones, a class.

TRBV9	TRBJ2-2	.	.	TGTGCCAGCAGCGTTCGACAGCAACCCACCGGGGAGCTGTTTTTT	CASSVRQQPTGELFF
TRBV15	TRBJ1-4	.	.	TGTGCCACCAGCAGAGATTTAGTGAATGAAAAACTGTTTTTT	CATSRDLVNEKLFF
TRBV7-2	TRBJ2-5	.	.	TGTGCCAGCAGCTTAGCCTACACGAACCAAGAGACCCAGTACTTC	CASSLAYTNQETQYF
TRBV30	TRBJ1-2	once	.	TGTGCCTCTATGTCAGGGAGGTTGGATGGCTACACCTTC	CASMSGRLDGYTF
TRBV10-2	TRBJ1-4	.	TRBD1	TGCGCCAGCAGTGAGTTAAAGGGGGCCCTTCATACTAATGAAAAACTGTTTTTT	CASSELKGALHTNEKLFF
TRBV6-5	TRBJ1-5	.	.	TGTGCCAGCAGTAGGTCAGGGGATCAGCCCCAGCATTTT	CASSRSGDQPQHF
TRBV6-6	TRBJ1-1	.	.	TGTGCCAGCATCCCACAGGGAGGTACTGAAGCTTTCTTT	CASIPQGGTEAFF
TRBV7-9	TRBJ2-7	.	TRBD2	TGTGCCAGCAGCCGTACTAGCGGCGATCCCCCCTACGAGCAGTACTTC	CASSRTSGDPPYEQYF
TRBV30	TRBJ1-1	.	TRBD1	TGTGCCTCGAACGAAGTGGGGACAGGGTTCACTGAAGCTTTCTTT	CASNEVGTGFTEAFF
TRBV6-6	TRBJ2-4	.	.	TGTGCCAGCAGTTACTCGGGACCCCAGCTTGGGTACTTC	CASSYSGPQLGYF
TRBV5-1	TRBJ2-5	once	.	TGCGCCAGCAGTTTACGGGGTTTACAAGAGACCCAGTACTTC	CASSLRGLQETQYF
TRBV5-1	TRBJ1-1	.	.	TGCGCCAGCAGCTTGGCTCAGACGGGCACTGAAGCTTTCTTT	CASSLAQTGTEAFF
TRBV25-1	TRBJ1-5	.	.	TGTGCCAGCAGTCCCGTTGGGGGTTTGGAGCCCCAGCATTTT	CASSPVGGLEPQHF
TRBV23-1	TRBJ1-5	once	TRBD1	TGCGCCAGCAGTCAATCGCGGACAGGGACGCTGGAACAGCCCCAGCATTTT	CASSQSRTGTLEQPQHF
TRBV18	TRBJ1-5	.	TRBD1	TGTGCCAGCTCCGAGGACAGGACTTATCAGCCCCAGCATTTT	CASSEDRTYQPQHF
TRBV18	TRBJ1-1	few	.	TGTGCCAGCTCACCACCCAACACTGAAGCTTTCTTT	CASSPPNTEAFF
TRBV5-1	TRBJ2-5	.	TRBD2	TGCGCCAGCAGCTTGTCAGGAAGCGGGAGGGCGGAGACCCAGTACTTC	CASSLSGSGRAETQYF
TRBV19	TRBJ2-1	.	TRBD2	TGTGCCAGTAGGACTAGCGGGTACGTCTACAATGAGCAGTTCTTC	CASRTSGYVYNEQFF
TRBV28	TRBJ2-7	.	TRBD2	TGTGCCAGCAGTTTATCCGCTAGCGGGCGCTACGAGCAGTACTTC	CASSLSASGRYEQYF
TRBV18	TRBJ2-7	.	TRBD2	TGTGCCAGCTCACCAGGGACTAACGCCTACGAGCAGTACTTC	CASSPGTNAYEQYF
TRBV25-1	TRBJ1-6	.	.	TGTGCCAGCAGTGAGAGACGGCCCAATTCACCCCTCCACTTT	CASSERRPNSPLHF
TRBV30	TRBJ2-7	.	.	TGTGCCTGGAGTGTGGAATACGAGCAGTACTTC	CAWSVEYEQYF
TRBV6-1	TRBJ2-7	few	.	TGTGCCAGCACCGGCAGGTGGGGGTACGAGCAGTACTTC	CASTGRWGYEQYF
TRBV28	TRBJ1-4	.	TRBD1	TGTGCAATAAGAGCAGGGGGGAGTGAAAAACTGTTTTTT	CAIRAGGSEKLFF